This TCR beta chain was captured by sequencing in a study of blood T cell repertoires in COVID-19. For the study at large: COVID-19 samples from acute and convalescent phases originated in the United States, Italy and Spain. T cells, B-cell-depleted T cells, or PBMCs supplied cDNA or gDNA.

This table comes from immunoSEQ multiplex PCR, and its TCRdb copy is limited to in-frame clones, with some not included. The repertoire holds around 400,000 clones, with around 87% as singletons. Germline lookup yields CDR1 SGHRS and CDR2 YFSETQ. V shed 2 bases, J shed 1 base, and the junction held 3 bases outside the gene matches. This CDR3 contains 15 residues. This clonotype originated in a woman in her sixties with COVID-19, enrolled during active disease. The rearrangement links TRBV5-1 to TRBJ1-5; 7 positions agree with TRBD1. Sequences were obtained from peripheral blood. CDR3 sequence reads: CASSLGGASNQPQHF. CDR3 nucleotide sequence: TGCGCCAGCAGCTTAGGGGGCGCGAGCAATCAGCCCCAGCATTTT. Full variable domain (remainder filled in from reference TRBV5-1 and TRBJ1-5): KAGVTQTPRYLIKTRGQQVTLSCSPISGHRSVSWYQQTPGQGLQFLFEYFSETQRNKGNFPGRFSGRQFSNSRSEMNVSTLELGDSALYLCASSLGGASNQPQHFGDGTRLSIL.